Listed below are T cell receptor beta chains from one sample, sequenced in a study of cytomegalovirus exposure and HLA in healthy donors. Clones were read by immunoSEQ multiplex PCR, and TCRdb kept only the in-frame ones, dropping some. The sample records some 140,000 clones, almost 85% being singletons. The sequencing sample was made of PBMCs. These receptors were collected from a woman aged 30 to 39 in good health and CMV-seronegative. CDR3s include the opening cysteine and the closing phenylalanine or tryptophan. D genes are given only for firm matches. Clone sizes are given selectively: once, few, many, or a class where the clone is expanded.

J: TRBJ1-5
D: -
size: -
V: TRBV5-1
CDR3: CASSPRGGNQPQHF
DNA: TGCGCCAGCAGCCCTCGGGGGGGTAATCAGCCCCAGCATTTT

J: TRBJ2-3
D: TRBD2
size: -
V: TRBV5-1
CDR3: CASSSSGAETDTQYF
DNA: TGCGCCAGCAGCTCTAGCGGGGCGGAGACAGATACGCAGTATTTT

J: TRBJ2-5
D: TRBD2
size: once
V: TRBV19
CDR3: CASSPRGGWETQYF
DNA: TGTGCCAGTAGTCCACGGGGGGGCTGGGAGACCCAGTACTTC

J: TRBJ2-7
D: TRBD2
size: -
V: TRBV5-1
CDR3: CASSLEAGGHYEQYF
DNA: TGCGCCAGCAGCTTGGAAGCGGGGGGCCACTACGAGCAGTACTTC

J: TRBJ1-6
D: TRBD1
size: -
V: TRBV7-2
CDR3: CASSLMGQGASPLHF
DNA: TGTGCCAGCAGCTTAATGGGACAGGGGGCCTCACCCCTCCACTTT

J: TRBJ1-2
D: -
size: -
V: TRBV2
CDR3: CASTQDPGYYGYTF
DNA: TGTGCCAGTACTCAAGATCCAGGGTACTATGGCTACACCTTC

J: TRBJ1-5
D: TRBD1
size: few
V: TRBV7-2
CDR3: CASSLEGQGPFRPQHF
DNA: TGTGCCAGCAGCTTAGAGGGACAGGGCCCGTTCCGGCCCCAGCATTTT

J: TRBJ1-3
D: -
size: -
V: TRBV27
CDR3: CASSLNYHSFYSGNTIYF
DNA: TGTGCCAGCAGTTTAAACTACCATAGCTTCTACTCTGGAAACACCATATATTTT

J: TRBJ1-2
D: -
size: -
V: TRBV11-2
CDR3: CASSSTSAGTGYGYTF
DNA: TGTGCCAGCAGCTCCACCTCTGCGGGGACGGGCTATGGCTACACCTTC

J: TRBJ1-2
D: -
size: -
V: TRBV6-1
CDR3: CASTEIGQNYGYTF
DNA: TGTGCCAGCACCGAGATCGGACAGAACTATGGCTACACCTTC

J: TRBJ2-4
D: TRBD1
size: once
V: TRBV5-1
CDR3: CASSEQGYGAKNIQYF
DNA: TGCGCCAGCAGCGAACAGGGGTATGGAGCCAAAAACATTCAGTACTTC

J: TRBJ1-6
D: TRBD1
size: few
V: TRBV4-2
CDR3: CASSQEDRVSNSPLHF
DNA: TGTGCCAGCAGCCAAGAGGACAGGGTTAGCAATTCACCCCTCCACTTT